This is a list of T cell receptor beta chains from one sample in a study of blood T cell repertoires in COVID-19. TCRdb's table, derived via immunoSEQ multiplex PCR, lists solely in-frame clones and lacks some. This table has just over 250,000 clones, 88% appearing once. Material for sequencing was peripheral blood. The receptor source for this set is a man aged 60 to 75 who had recovered from COVID-19. CDR3s include the opening cysteine and the closing phenylalanine or tryptophan. A D gene is named only where the DNA matches it firmly. Clone size is given for some rows only: seen once, a few or many times, or a class if the clone is expanded.

clone size: NA; J gene: TRBJ2-1; V gene: TRBV5-1; D gene: TRBD2; CDR3 protein: CASSFLAAYNEQFF; CDR3 DNA: TGCGCCAGCAGCTTCCTAGCGGCCTACAATGAGCAGTTCTTC
clone size: NA; J gene: TRBJ2-7; V gene: TRBV7-9; D gene: NA; CDR3 protein: CASSLGEPEGLQGYEQYF; CDR3 DNA: TGTGCCAGCAGCTTAGGGGAGCCTGAGGGCCTACAGGGTTACGAGCAGTACTTC
clone size: NA; J gene: TRBJ2-3; V gene: TRBV2; D gene: TRBD2; CDR3 protein: CASSSLAGGPSTDTQYF; CDR3 DNA: TGTGCCAGCAGTTCCCTAGCGGGGGGGCCGAGCACAGATACGCAGTATTTT
clone size: NA; J gene: TRBJ2-4; V gene: TRBV18; D gene: NA; CDR3 protein: CASSPLGAGRQGNIQYF; CDR3 DNA: TGTGCCAGCTCACCTCTTGGGGCGGGAAGACAGGGTAACATTCAGTACTTC
clone size: NA; J gene: TRBJ2-3; V gene: TRBV9; D gene: TRBD2; CDR3 protein: CASSLPASGGSSTDTQYF; CDR3 DNA: TGTGCCAGCAGCCTTCCGGCTAGCGGGGGATCTAGCACAGATACGCAGTATTTT
clone size: NA; J gene: TRBJ1-4; V gene: TRBV4-1; D gene: TRBD1; CDR3 protein: CASSQSGTGNEKLFF; CDR3 DNA: TGCGCCAGCAGCCAGTCCGGGACAGGGAATGAAAAACTGTTTTTT
clone size: NA; J gene: TRBJ2-7; V gene: TRBV7-2; D gene: TRBD1; CDR3 protein: CASSPTARTGAYEQYF; CDR3 DNA: TGTGCCAGCAGCCCGACGGCTCGGACAGGGGCCTACGAGCAGTACTTC
clone size: NA; J gene: TRBJ2-2; V gene: TRBV7-9; D gene: NA; CDR3 protein: CASSLVGLWDTGELFF; CDR3 DNA: TGTGCCAGCAGCTTGGTGGGACTTTGGGACACCGGGGAGCTGTTTTTT
clone size: NA; J gene: TRBJ1-6; V gene: TRBV10-3; D gene: TRBD1; CDR3 protein: CAISARWDREGSPLHF; CDR3 DNA: TGTGCCATCAGTGCCCGGTGGGACAGGGAGGGGTCACCCCTCCACTTT
clone size: NA; J gene: TRBJ2-5; V gene: TRBV5-4; D gene: TRBD2; CDR3 protein: CASSLGGGGGETQYF; CDR3 DNA: TGTGCCAGCAGCTTGGGTGGCGGGGGTGGAGAGACCCAGTACTTC
clone size: NA; J gene: TRBJ1-2; V gene: TRBV19; D gene: TRBD1; CDR3 protein: CASSPMGQGYGYTF; CDR3 DNA: TGTGCCAGTAGTCCTATGGGACAGGGATATGGCTACACCTTC
clone size: once; J gene: TRBJ1-2; V gene: TRBV6-2/TRBV6-3; D gene: TRBD1; CDR3 protein: CASSSDRGQYYGYTF; CDR3 DNA: TGTGCCAGCAGTTCGGACAGGGGGCAATACTATGGCTACACCTTC
clone size: NA; J gene: TRBJ2-3; V gene: TRBV7-9; D gene: TRBD2; CDR3 protein: CASSKTSGATDTQYF; CDR3 DNA: TGTGCCAGCAGCAAGACTAGCGGGGCCACAGATACGCAGTATTTT
clone size: NA; J gene: TRBJ2-2; V gene: TRBV7-2; D gene: NA; CDR3 protein: CASSQRGRGGTGELFF; CDR3 DNA: TGTGCCAGCAGCCAAAGGGGCAGGGGCGGCACCGGGGAGCTGTTTTTT
clone size: NA; J gene: TRBJ2-2; V gene: TRBV24-1; D gene: TRBD1; CDR3 protein: CATSDSTGTGVTGELFF; CDR3 DNA: TGTGCCACCAGTGATTCCACAGGGACAGGGGTCACCGGGGAGCTGTTTTTT
clone size: NA; J gene: TRBJ1-5; V gene: TRBV21-1; D gene: NA; CDR3 protein: CASSGTGSVRDQPQHF; CDR3 DNA: TGTGCCAGCTCCGGGACAGGGTCAGTTAGGGATCAGCCCCAGCATTTT
clone size: NA; J gene: TRBJ1-1; V gene: TRBV4-1; D gene: NA; CDR3 protein: CASSRQLGAREAFF; CDR3 DNA: TGCGCCAGCAGCCGACAATTGGGGGCCAGGGAAGCTTTCTTT
clone size: NA; J gene: TRBJ1-4; V gene: TRBV27; D gene: NA; CDR3 protein: CASAGGVTGRFATNEKLFF; CDR3 DNA: TGTGCCAGCGCGGGCGGGGTCACGGGGAGATTTGCAACTAATGAAAAACTGTTTTTT
clone size: NA; J gene: TRBJ1-2; V gene: TRBV5-6; D gene: NA; CDR3 protein: CASSLEGLYGYTF; CDR3 DNA: TGTGCCAGCAGCCTGGAGGGGCTCTATGGCTACACCTTC
clone size: NA; J gene: TRBJ2-3; V gene: TRBV5-1; D gene: TRBD2; CDR3 protein: CASSPSGGPGTDTQYF; CDR3 DNA: TGCGCCAGCAGCCCTAGCGGGGGCCCGGGCACAGATACGCAGTATTTT
clone size: few; J gene: TRBJ2-5; V gene: TRBV7-9; D gene: NA; CDR3 protein: CASLRESETQYF; CDR3 DNA: TGTGCCAGCCTCAGGGAAAGCGAGACCCAGTACTTC
clone size: NA; J gene: TRBJ1-5; V gene: TRBV7-8; D gene: TRBD1; CDR3 protein: CASSQGVWQPQHF; CDR3 DNA: TGTGCCAGCAGCCAGGGGGTTTGGCAGCCCCAGCATTTT
clone size: NA; J gene: TRBJ2-7; V gene: TRBV7-9; D gene: TRBD1; CDR3 protein: CASSSPRDRTVVQYF; CDR3 DNA: TGTGCCAGCAGCTCACCTCGGGACAGAACCGTCGTGCAGTACTTC
clone size: once; J gene: TRBJ2-1; V gene: TRBV7-3; D gene: NA; CDR3 protein: CASSLGAGSYNEQFF; CDR3 DNA: TGTGCCAGCAGCTTGGGAGCGGGCTCCTACAATGAGCAGTTCTTC
clone size: NA; J gene: TRBJ2-5; V gene: TRBV18; D gene: NA; CDR3 protein: CASSRLGEETQYF; CDR3 DNA: TGTGCCAGCTCGCGACTAGGGGAAGAGACCCAGTACTTC
clone size: NA; J gene: TRBJ1-1; V gene: TRBV7-3; D gene: NA; CDR3 protein: CASSMDILNTEAFF; CDR3 DNA: TGTGCCAGCAGCATGGACATATTGAACACTGAAGCTTTCTTT
clone size: NA; J gene: TRBJ2-1; V gene: TRBV24-1; D gene: NA; CDR3 protein: CATSDFRRREQFF; CDR3 DNA: TGTGCCACCAGTGATTTTCGGAGAAGGGAGCAGTTCTTC
clone size: NA; J gene: TRBJ1-3; V gene: TRBV28; D gene: NA; CDR3 protein: CASSGQVAGNTIYF; CDR3 DNA: TGTGCCAGCAGTGGGCAGGTCGCTGGAAACACCATATATTTT